The 29 T cell receptor beta chains listed next were all sequenced from one sample in a study of early T cells in non-severe SARS-CoV-2 infection. One entry per CDR3 protein results from TCRdb running MiXCR on the 5' RACE reads. The sample yields around 47,000 distinct CDR3 sequences, roughly 10% seen once. The sequencing input was whole blood. Source of these receptors: an adult who was a healthcare worker with PCR-confirmed SARS-CoV-2 infection or an uninfected control (not recorded which).

There are a few counts of this clonotype. The J gene is TRBJ2-4, the V gene TRBV7-2; a possible D gene is TRBD1 (5 bases). The germline V and J ends were trimmed by 5 bases and 3 bases, with 11 bases remaining between them. This CDR3 has 14 residues. Germline-derived CDR1 and CDR2 are SGHTA and FQGNSA. The chain's CDR3 is CASSPQDNKNIQYF. The CDR3 DNA reads TGTGCCAGCAGCCCACAGGATAACAAAAACATTCAGTACTTC. The full variable domain, with the rest looked up from reference TRBV7-2 and TRBJ2-4, is GAGVSQSPSNKVTEKGKDVELRCDPISGHTALYWYRQSLGQGLEFLIYFQGNSAPDKSGLPSDRFSAERTGGSVSTLTIQRTQQEDSAVYLCASSPQDNKNIQYFGAGTRLSVL.

With respect to this clonotype: Possible read error: a much larger clone is one base away. This sequence joins TRBV2 and TRBJ1-5, with D unclear. The CDR3 is made up of 13 amino acids. From germline, CDR1 is SNHLY and CDR2 FYNNEI. The CDR3 DNA reads TGTGGCAGCAGTGAACGAGGTGCTCAGCCCCAGCATTTT. It specifies CGSSERGAQPQHF. Combining the CDR3 with reference TRBV2 and TRBJ1-5 gives the whole variable domain EPEVTQTPSHQVTQMGQEVILRCVPISNHLYFYWYRQILGQKVEFLVSFYNNEISEKSEIFDDQFSVERPDGSNFTLKIRSTKLEDSAMYFCGSSERGAQPQHFGDGTRLSIL.

This clonotype has just a few counts. The J gene is TRBJ2-1, the V gene TRBV7-9; 7 bases match TRBD1. The CDR3 is 14 residues long. CDR1 SEHNR and CDR2 FQNEAQ come from the germline V gene (reference sequence). J lost 8 bases, V lost 6 bases, and 10 bases had no gene match. CDR3 in amino acids: CASSSRTGLYEQFF. CDR3 bases: TGTGCCAGCAGTTCCCGGACAGGCTTGTATGAGCAGTTCTTC. Combining the CDR3 with reference TRBV7-9 and TRBJ2-1 gives the whole variable domain DTGVSQNPRHKITKRGQNVTFRCDPISEHNRLYWYRQTLGQGPEFLTYFQNEAQLEKSRLLSDRFSAERPKGSFSTLEIQRTEQGDSAMYLCASSSRTGLYEQFFGPGTRLTVL.

This clonotype appeared a few times. The chain links TRBV11-2 to TRBJ2-3; TRBD2 agrees at 7 bases. After removal of 3 bases from V and 2 bases from J, the junction contained 2 bases not matched to a gene. The CDR3 totals 14 residues. The germline gives CDR1 SGHAT, CDR2 FQNNGV. The CDR3 is CASSFRGDTDTQYF. CDR3 nucleotides: TGTGCCAGCAGCTTTCGGGGGGACACAGATACGCAGTATTTT.

The J gene is TRBJ2-3, the V gene TRBV10-3; unclear D gene. V was shortened by 0 bases and J by 5 bases, with 6 bases between the two germline ends. Germline V gene sequence: CDR1 ENHRY, CDR2 SYGVKD. The CDR3 loop spans 13 amino acids. The CDR3 DNA reads TGTGCCATCAGTGAGTCATTGGGAGATACGCAGTATTTT. It codes for CAISESLGDTQYF.

The rearrangement links TRBV2 to TRBJ2-1; D possibly corresponds to TRBD1 (6 bases). V lost 9 bases and J 8 bases, leaving 11 bases between the germline ends. The CDR3 is 11 amino acids. CDR1 SNHLY and CDR2 FYNNEI come from the germline V gene. CDR3 protein: CASTEGDEQFF. In DNA, the CDR3 is TGTGCCAGTACTGAGGGGGATGAGCAGTTCTTC.

This clonotype was observed a handful of times. The V call is TRBV6-2 or TRBV6-3, the J call TRBJ1-5; 8 nucleotides agree with TRBD1. J lost 5 bases, V lost 8 bases, and 11 bases had no gene match. Looked up from germline, CDR1 is MNHEY and CDR2 is SVGEGT. This CDR3 spans 15 amino acids. The DNA of the CDR3 is TGTGCCAGCGGAGACCCAGGGGGCCGGGATCAGCCCCAGCATTTT. It translates to CASGDPGGRDQPQHF.

This clonotype was observed a handful of times. This chain's CDR3 is CAWKPGSATNEKLFF. In DNA form, the CDR3 reads TGTGCCTGGAAGCCGGGTTCGGCAACTAATGAAAAACTGTTTTTT. This chain connects TRBV30 to TRBJ1-4, with D hard to call. This CDR3 comprises 15 residues. Germline V CDR1 and CDR2: GTSNPN, SVGIG (reference sequence). Trimming left V 4 bases short and J 0 bases short, with 12 bases between.

This clonotype was recorded many times. This chain connects TRBV18 to TRBJ1-2; D might be TRBD1 (5 bases). Germline CDR1 KGHSH, CDR2 LQKENI. V was cut by 1 base and J by 2 bases, with 5 bases left in between. There are 13 residues in the CDR3. The chain's CDR3 is CASSPQGNYGYTF. CDR3 DNA: TGTGCCAGCTCACCACAGGGGAACTATGGCTACACCTTC.

The count of this clonotype is one. V usage is TRBV9 and J usage is TRBJ2-1; maybe TRBD1 (6 bases). V lost 4 bases and J 2 bases, leaving 16 bases between the germline ends. From germline, CDR1 is SGDLS and CDR2 YYNGEE. CDR3 length: 16 residues. In nucleotides, the CDR3 is TGTGCCAGCAGCCCAACGGGGCAGGGGCCCTACAATGAGCAGTTCTTC. It codes for CASSPTGQGPYNEQFF.

This rearrangement joins TRBV25-1 to TRBJ2-5; no clear D gene. V was clipped by 3 bases and J by 6 bases, with 5 bases between them. The CDR3 totals 11 residues. Germline V CDR1 and CDR2: MGHDK, SYGVNS. The CDR3 sequence is CASSDRQTQYF. Written as DNA, the CDR3 is TGTGCCAGCAGTGATAGGCAGACCCAGTACTTC.

This clonotype was detected ten times or more. The V gene is TRBV5-1, the J gene TRBJ2-7, with D tentatively TRBD1 (6 bases). The V and J ends lost 2 bases and 2 bases respectively, with 14 bases between them. Germline CDR1 is SGHRS and CDR2 is YFSETQ. This CDR3 contains 15 residues. The CDR3 reads CASSLVGTNAYEQYF. The CDR3 DNA reads TGCGCCAGCAGCTTAGTTGGGACAAACGCCTACGAGCAGTACTTC.

This clonotype occurred many times. The gene calls are TRBV10-3 and TRBJ1-1, with 10 bases fitting TRBD1. The junction had 12 bases not matched to a gene; V was cut back by 6 bases and J by 8 bases. The CDR3 consists of 15 residues. Per the germline V gene, CDR1 is ENHRY and CDR2 is SYGVKD. The CDR3 DNA follows: TGTGCCATCAGGGACTCGGGGACAGGGGTTTCGGAAGCTTTCTTT. Encoded protein: CAIRDSGTGVSEAFF.

This clonotype was detected ten times or more. The CDR3 reads CASSHGQGRGNTEAFF. The CDR3 region has the DNA TGCGCCAGCAGCCACGGACAGGGAAGGGGTAACACTGAAGCTTTCTTT. The chain employs TRBV4-3 and TRBJ1-1; 8 bases line up with TRBD1. V trimming: 3 bases; J trimming: 2 bases; junction bases outside the gene matches: 8. This CDR3 has 16 amino acids. The germline gives CDR1 LGHNA, CDR2 YSLEER.

CDR3 amino acids: CATTDRENQPQHF. In DNA, the CDR3 is TGTGCCACGACGGACAGGGAAAATCAGCCCCAGCATTTT. The genes are TRBV10-3 and TRBJ1-5; 8 nucleotides match TRBD1. CDR1 is ENHRY and CDR2 is SYGVKD in the germline V gene. The CDR3 spans 13 residues. V lost 10 bases, J lost 4 bases, and 6 bases stayed unmatched.

The sample holds many counts of this clonotype. The chain uses TRBV9 and TRBJ2-7; no firm D call. CDR1 and CDR2 from the germline V gene are SGDLS and YYNGEE. The length of the CDR3 is 14 residues. Between the trimmed V and J ends, which lost 3 bases and 0 bases, there was a span of 10 bases. As DNA, the CDR3 is TGTGCCAGCAGCGCTCACTCAACCTCCTACGAGCAGTACTTC. Encoded protein: CASSAHSTSYEQYF.

This clonotype has just a few counts. The chain combines TRBV20-1 with TRBJ1-4; D call uncertain. There are 14 residues in the CDR3. Germline CDR1 and CDR2: DFQATT and SNEGSKA (reference sequence). The V end lost 6 bases, the J end lost 0 bases, and 11 bases lay between the germline ends. The CDR3 region has the DNA TGCAGTGCCCAGAGGTTTGCAACTAATGAAAAACTGTTTTTT. It specifies CSAQRFATNEKLFF.

The V gene is TRBV7-8, the J gene TRBJ2-3; D is unresolved. V lost 5 bases and J lost 6, with 18 bases in between. CDR3 length equals 15 residues. The germline V gene has CDR1 SGHVS and CDR2 FQNEAQ. The CDR3 is CASSPQKILADTQYF. Here the CDR3 DNA reads TGTGCCAGCAGCCCACAGAAAATATTGGCGGATACGCAGTATTTT.

This clonotype was detected only a few times. The rearrangement links TRBV5-1 to TRBJ2-3, with TRBD2 matching 11 bases. Trimming cost V 4 bases and J 2 bases; bases outside gene matches: 6. Germline V gene data show CDR1 as SGHRS and CDR2 as YFSETQ. This CDR3 region has 16 residues. For the CDR3, the DNA is TGCGCCAGCAGCAGCGGGACTAGCGGTTTCACAGATACGCAGTATTTT. Amino acids: CASSSGTSGFTDTQYF.

This clonotype was counted only a few times. This sequence joins TRBV6-6 and TRBJ2-3; TRBD1 matches 7 bases. The germline CDR1 and CDR2 sequences are MNHNY and SVGAGI (reference sequence). The CDR3 contains 13 residues. Germline trimming cut 4 bases from V and 6 bases from J; bases unmatched to any gene: 4. In DNA, the CDR3 is TGTGCCAGCAGTTTAACGACAGGGGATACGCAGTATTTT. Translation: CASSLTTGDTQYF.

CDR3 coding DNA: TGTGCCAGCAGCCCGACCTACACAGATACGCAGTATTTT. It yields the protein CASSPTYTDTQYF. The chain is built from TRBV7-3 and TRBJ2-3; D is ambiguous. The CDR3 extends over 13 amino acids. The V end lost 5 bases, the J end lost 2 bases, and 8 bases lay between the germline ends. Germline V gene data show CDR1 as SGHTA and CDR2 as FQGTGA.

This clonotype was counted many times. The genes are TRBV7-2 and TRBJ2-5; 14 bases map to TRBD2. V shed 4 bases and J 3 bases; nucleotides not matched to a gene: 10. CDR3 length equals 18 residues. Germline V gene lookup returns CDR1 SGHTA and CDR2 FQGNSA. The CDR3 DNA sequence: TGTGCCAGCAGCTCCAGACTAGCGGGGGGGCCGAGGGAAGAGACCCAGTACTTC. Protein product: CASSSRLAGGPREETQYF.

This clonotype turned up a few times. This chain connects TRBV7-2 to TRBJ1-5, with D perhaps matching TRBD1 (5 bases). Trimming stripped 3 bases from V and 0 bases from J, with 9 bases between. Looked up from germline, CDR1 is SGHTA and CDR2 is FQGNSA. The CDR3 runs to 15 residues. The CDR3 spells CASSFLRGSNQPQHF. The CDR3 DNA sequence: TGTGCCAGCAGCTTCTTGAGGGGTAGCAATCAGCCCCAGCATTTT.

This chain links TRBV29-1 with TRBJ1-3; D gene unclear. This CDR3 region has 13 residues. The V gene's germline CDR1 is SQVTM and CDR2 ANQGSEA. Trimming removed 7 bases from V and 2 bases from J, with 12 bases in between. The DNA of the CDR3 is TGCAGCGGACAAACAAAGGCTGGAAACACCATATATTTT. This codes for CSGQTKAGNTIYF.

The V and J genes are TRBV2 and TRBJ1-2, with TRBD1 matching over 9 bases. Trimming cost V 6 bases and J 3 bases; bases outside gene matches: 8. The CDR3 loop spans 15 amino acids. Germline lookup yields CDR1 SNHLY and CDR2 FYNNEI. CDR3 in DNA: TGTGCCAGCAGGTCCACAGGGGGCGCAGACTATGGCTACACCTTC. This codes for CASRSTGGADYGYTF.

This clonotype came up many times. The chain recombines TRBV4-3 with TRBJ1-6; tentatively, D is TRBD1 (5 bases). Trimming stripped 0 bases from V and 0 bases from J, with 18 bases between. The length of the CDR3 is 20 residues. Germline V gene lookup returns CDR1 LGHNA and CDR2 YSLEER. The CDR3 loop is CASSQEFDGTPSSYNSPLHF. CDR3 coding DNA: TGCGCCAGCAGCCAAGAATTTGACGGGACTCCGAGCTCCTATAATTCACCCCTCCACTTT.

This clonotype was detected only a few times. The V and J genes are TRBV11-3 and TRBJ1-1; D unresolved. V was clipped by 5 bases and J by 3 bases, with 10 bases between them. Germline V gene lookup returns CDR1 SGHNT and CDR2 YENEEA. The CDR3 runs to 13 residues. CDR3 in DNA: TGTGCCAGCAGCATCTGGGCGGACACTGAAGCTTTCTTT. Translation: CASSIWADTEAFF. Supplemented by reference TRBV11-3 and TRBJ1-1, the full variable domain reads EAGVVQSPRYKIIEKKQPVAFWCNPISGHNTLYWYLQNLGQGPELLIRYENEEAVDDSQLPKDRFSAERLKGVDSTLKIQPAELGDSAVYLCASSIWADTEAFFGQGTRLTVV.

V usage is TRBV6-2 or TRBV6-3 and J usage is TRBJ1-4, with 8 nucleotides matching TRBD1. J gave up 8 bases and V 6 bases, and 5 bases lay outside the gene matches. Germline-derived CDR1 and CDR2 are MNHEY and SVGEGT. This CDR3 is built from 13 residues. As DNA, the CDR3 is TGTGCCAGCAGACCCCGGGACAGGGAAAAACTGTTTTTT. Translation: CASRPRDREKLFF.

This clonotype turned up a few times. V is TRBV9 and J is TRBJ2-1; 7 nucleotides agree with TRBD2. Germline CDR1 reads SGDLS; CDR2 reads YYNGEE. The CDR3 has 15 residues. J was trimmed by 7 bases and V by 0 bases; bases with no gene match: 7. CDR3 coding DNA: TGTGCCAGCAGCGTAGGTGCGGGGGTAGGTAATGAGCAGTTCTTC. It is translated as CASSVGAGVGNEQFF.